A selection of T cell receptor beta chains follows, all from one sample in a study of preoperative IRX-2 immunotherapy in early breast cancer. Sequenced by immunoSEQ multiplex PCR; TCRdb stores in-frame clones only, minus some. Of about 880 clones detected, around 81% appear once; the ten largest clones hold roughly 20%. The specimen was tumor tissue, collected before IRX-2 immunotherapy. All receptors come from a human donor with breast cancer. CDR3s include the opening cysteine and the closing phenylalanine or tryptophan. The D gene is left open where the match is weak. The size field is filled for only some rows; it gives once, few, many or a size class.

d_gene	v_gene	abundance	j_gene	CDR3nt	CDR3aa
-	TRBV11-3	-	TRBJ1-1	TGTGCCAGCAGTGACCGGGCAACTACTAACACTGAAGCTTTCTTT	CASSDRATTNTEAFF
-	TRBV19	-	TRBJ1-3	TGTGCCAGTAGTATTGCAGCCGACTCTGGAAACACCATATATTTT	CASSIAADSGNTIYF
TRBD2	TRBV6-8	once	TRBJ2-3	TGTGCCAGCAGTGATTTAAGCGGGGGGGCGTCAGATACGCAGTATTTT	CASSDLSGGASDTQYF
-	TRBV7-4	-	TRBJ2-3	TGTGCCAGCAGCCAACCGGGGACGGGCACAGATACGCAGTATTTT	CASSQPGTGTDTQYF
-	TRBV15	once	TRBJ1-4	TGTGCCACCAGCGGGGGTGACAAAGCAACTAATGAAAAACTGTTTTTT	CATSGGDKATNEKLFF
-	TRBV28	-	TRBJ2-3	TGTGCCAGCAGTTTCGAGGCAGCGGGCACAGATACGCAGTATTTT	CASSFEAAGTDTQYF
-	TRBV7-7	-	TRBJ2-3	TGTGCCAGCAGCTTAATTGGAACATCAGATACGCAGTATTTT	CASSLIGTSDTQYF
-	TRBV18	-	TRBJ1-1	TGTGCCAGTAACCGGGGGGAGGGCACTGAAGCTTTCTTT	CASNRGEGTEAFF
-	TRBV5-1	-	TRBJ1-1	TGCGCCAGCAGCTTGCTGAGGGGAATGAACACTGAAGCTTTCTTT	CASSLLRGMNTEAFF
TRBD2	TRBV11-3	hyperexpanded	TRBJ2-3	TGTGCCAGCAGCCTACGACTAGCGGGGGGGCCCACAGATACGCAGTATTTT	CASSLRLAGGPTDTQYF
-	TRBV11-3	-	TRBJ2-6	TGTGCCAGCAGCCTACGATCGGGAGCTGGGGCCAACGTCCTGACTTTC	CASSLRSGAGANVLTF
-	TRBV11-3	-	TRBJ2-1	TGTGCCAGCAGCTTAGATGGAGGACTTTACAATGAGCAGTTCTTC	CASSLDGGLYNEQFF
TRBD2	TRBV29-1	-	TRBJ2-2	TGCAGCTCCCTGCGGGGGACCGGGGAGCTGTTTTTT	CSSLRGTGELFF
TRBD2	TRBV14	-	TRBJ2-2	TGTGCCAGCAGCCAAGAGGGGCTAGCGGGGGCACTCACCGGGGAGCTGTTTTTT	CASSQEGLAGALTGELFF
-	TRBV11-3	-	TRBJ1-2	TGTGCCAGCAGCTCTGCCGGGACACCCATAGAGTGGGGCTACACCTTC	CASSSAGTPIEWGYTF
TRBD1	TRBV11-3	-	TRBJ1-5	TGTGCCAGCAGCCAGGGGGACAGGCCCTTCAATCAGCCCCAGCATTTT	CASSQGDRPFNQPQHF
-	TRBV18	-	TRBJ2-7	TGTGCCAGCTCACCAGAAACAGGAACTTCCTACGAGCAGTACTTC	CASSPETGTSYEQYF
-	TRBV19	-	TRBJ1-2	TGTGCCAGTAGTATTTTGATGGGGGGCGCAGATGGCTACACCTTC	CASSILMGGADGYTF
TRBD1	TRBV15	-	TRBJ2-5	TGTGCCACCAGCAGAGTTATGACAGGGCAGGAGACCCAGTACTTC	CATSRVMTGQETQYF
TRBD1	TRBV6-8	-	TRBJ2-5	TGTGCCAGCATGTCAGGACAGGGTCGGGAGACCCAGTACTTC	CASMSGQGRETQYF
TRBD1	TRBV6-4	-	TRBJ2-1	TGTGCCAGCACCCACAAGGGGGCCCAGTTCTTC	CASTHKGAQFF
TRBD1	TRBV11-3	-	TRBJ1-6	TGTGCCAGCAGCTTAGGCCCCGGGACAGGGAGTTCACCCCTCCACTTT	CASSLGPGTGSSPLHF
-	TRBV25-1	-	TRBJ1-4	TGTGCCAGCAGCTCCGGTTGGGGGTCAGGGTTGGAAAAACTGTTTTTT	CASSSGWGSGLEKLFF
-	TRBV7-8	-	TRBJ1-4	TGTGCCTGCCAAGGAGTGGGTAATGAAAAACTGTTTTTT	CACQGVGNEKLFF
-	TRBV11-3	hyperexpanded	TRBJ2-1	TGTGCCAGCAGCTTAACTGTCGGCTTGAGCTCCTACAATGAGCAGTTCTTC	CASSLTVGLSSYNEQFF
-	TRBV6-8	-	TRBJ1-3	TGTGCCAGCAGTCCCTCGGACACCTCTGGAAACACCATATATTTT	CASSPSDTSGNTIYF
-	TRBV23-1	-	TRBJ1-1	TGCGCCAGCAGCTTGCAAGGTGATACTGAAGCTTTCTTT	CASSLQGDTEAFF
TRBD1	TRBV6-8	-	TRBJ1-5	TGTGCCAGCAGGCGAGGGCAGGGGGGAGATCAGCCCCAGCATTTT	CASRRGQGGDQPQHF
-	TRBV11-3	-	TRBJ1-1	TGTGCCAGCAGCTGGGCCGGGACCGAGACGAACACTGAAGCTTTCTTT	CASSWAGTETNTEAFF
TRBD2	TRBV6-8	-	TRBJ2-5	TGTGCCAGCAGTTACTGGCTAGCGGGAGCTGAGACCCAGTACTTC	CASSYWLAGAETQYF
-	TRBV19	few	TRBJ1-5	TGTGCCAGCAGCGTTTGGGGGACGGGCAATCAGCCCCAGCATTTT	CASSVWGTGNQPQHF
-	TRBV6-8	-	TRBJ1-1	TGTGCCAGCGGTGGACGACAGCTAAAATCTGAAGCTTTCTTT	CASGGRQLKSEAFF
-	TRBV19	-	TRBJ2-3	TGTGCCAGTAGTCCTTGGACAGACACAGATACGCAGTATTTT	CASSPWTDTDTQYF
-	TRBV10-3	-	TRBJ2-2	TGTGCCATCAGTGAGTTATACTCCGGGGCCGAGATCGGGGAGCTGTTTTTT	CAISELYSGAEIGELFF
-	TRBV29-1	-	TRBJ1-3	TGCAGCGTCCGTTGGGTCGGTGGAAACACCATATATTTT	CSVRWVGGNTIYF
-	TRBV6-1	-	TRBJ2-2	TGTGCCAGCAGTGAAGCGGACTGGGTAGTTACCGGGGAGCTGTTTTTT	CASSEADWVVTGELFF
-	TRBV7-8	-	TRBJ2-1	TGTGCCAGCAGCTTGAGCAGGGCTCCCTACAATGAGCAGTTCTTC	CASSLSRAPYNEQFF
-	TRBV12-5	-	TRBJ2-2	TGTGCTAGTGGTTTGGTATTGACAGGGAACACCGGGGAGCTGTTTTTT	CASGLVLTGNTGELFF
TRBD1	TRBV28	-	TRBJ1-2	TGTGCCAGCAACCCGGCAGGGGGCTATGGCTACACCTTC	CASNPAGGYGYTF
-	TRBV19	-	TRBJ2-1	TGTGCCAGTAGAGCGGCAGCCGGCTACAATGAGCAGTTCTTC	CASRAAAGYNEQFF
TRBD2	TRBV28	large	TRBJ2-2	TGTGCCAGCAGTTTCTTAGCGGGATTCGAAGGGGAGCTGTTTTTT	CASSFLAGFEGELFF
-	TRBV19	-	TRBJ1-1	TGTGCCAGCCGTTTGGTAGGGCATAACACTGAAGCTTTCTTT	CASRLVGHNTEAFF
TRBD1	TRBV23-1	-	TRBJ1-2	TGCGCCAGCAGCGGGACAGGGTTTTATGGCTACACCTTC	CASSGTGFYGYTF
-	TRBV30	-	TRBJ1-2	TGTGCCTGGAGGACATCCTTAGGCGGCTATGGCTACACCTTC	CAWRTSLGGYGYTF
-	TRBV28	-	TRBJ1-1	TGTGCCAGCAGTTTAGCAGTGCAGAACACTGAAGCTTTCTTT	CASSLAVQNTEAFF
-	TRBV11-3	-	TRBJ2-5	TGTGCCAGCAGCTTGAGGGGCCCGCAAGAGACCCAGTACTTC	CASSLRGPQETQYF
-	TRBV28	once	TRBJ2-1	TGTGCCAGCAGTTTGTCCCCAGGGGTAAAGCAGTTCTTC	CASSLSPGVKQFF
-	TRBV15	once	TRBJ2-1	TGTGCCACCAGCTCAGGGCCAGGTTTTTACGATGAGCAGTTCTTC	CATSSGPGFYDEQFF
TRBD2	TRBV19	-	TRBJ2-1	TGTGCCAGTAGTATAGGACCGACTAGCGGTAACAATGAGCAGTTCTTC	CASSIGPTSGNNEQFF
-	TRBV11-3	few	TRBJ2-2	TGTGCCAGCAGCTTAGTGGTCACAGACAACACCGGGGAGCTGTTTTTT	CASSLVVTDNTGELFF